This T cell receptor beta chain derives from a study of post-analysis software for immune sequencing data. Study in general: The disease courses spanned relapsing-remitting, secondary progressive and progressive-relapsing forms of multiple sclerosis.

The CDR3 covers 16 residues. Trimming cost V 3 bases and J 12 bases; bases outside gene matches: 19. The TCR beta cDNA libraries carried unique molecular identifiers. The T cell input of about 0.85 to 10 million gave about 500,000 cDNA molecules. One entry per CDR3 protein, called by TCRdb with MiXCR from the PCR reads. Of 750,000 to 950,000 distinct CDR3 sequences listed, approximately 44% are singletons. Points on this clonotype: The antigen is undetermined.

Findings and limits, study-wide: Significantly decreased normalized Chao1 diversity was recorded for multiple sclerosis patients relative to controls. F-measure co-clustering was strong for batch-matched samples. In patients, five or six TRBV segments were more frequent than in controls, with TRBV5-6, TRBV5-1 and TRBV20-1 among them.

The TCR originated in a girl aged 10-17 years with multiple sclerosis. V is TRBV12-3 or TRBV12-4 and J is TRBJ2-7; the match to TRBD2 covers 8 bases. The specimen was blood. The CDR3 loop is CASSFLLGGLVEVLYF. The DNA for the CDR3 is TGTGCCAGCAGTTTTTTACTCGGGGGACTAGTGGAGGTCTTGTACTTC.